The 31 T cell receptor beta chains in this list originate from one sample, sequenced in a study of T-cell memory formation after mild COVID-19 (dated by TCRdb to about 2021). The library came from 5' RACE. Instrument used: Illumina NovaSeq 6000. The public sequencing data were trimmed at Q25 with fastp and processed into clonotypes with MiXCR by TCRdb, which kept only in-frame beta chains. Rows merge per CDR3 protein into single entries with the most common DNA and genes. The sample contains about 130,000 distinct CDR3 sequences, about a sixth of them found a single time. Jointly, the top ten make up 5% to 5.5% of the sample. Material: PBMCs or a T cell subset sorted from them (not recorded which). The receptor source for this set is a man between 18 and 29 years old who had mild COVID-19 (a few samples of this study predate the infection). The sample titles of this study are shuffled in the database, so cell type and time point are left out; the donor was told from shared clones.

The V gene is TRBV5-1, the J gene TRBJ1-5; D may be TRBD1 (5 bases). V lost 7 bases to trimming and J lost 2 bases, with 10 bases between them. The CDR3 has 13 residues. The germline V gene has CDR1 SGHRS and CDR2 YFSETQ. CDR3 protein: CASPWGGNQPQHF. CDR3 DNA: TGCGCCAGCCCCTGGGGGGGCAATCAGCCCCAGCATTTT.

This chain links TRBV12-3 or TRBV12-4 with TRBJ2-3, with unresolved D. There are 15 residues in the CDR3. V lost 6 bases, J lost 4 bases, and 17 bases lay in between. CDR3 DNA sequence: TGTGCCAGCAGAATAGGAAGGCGGCTAGCAGATACGCAGTATTTT. This codes for CASRIGRRLADTQYF.

This clonotype was seen a few times. The rearrangement links TRBV6-2 or TRBV6-3 to TRBJ2-1; 8 bases are shared with TRBD2. The CDR3 runs 14 residues. From germline, CDR1 is MNHEY and CDR2 SVGEGT. Trimming took 5 bases from V and 7 from J; bases not matched to a gene: 7. The CDR3 coding sequence is TGTGCCAGCAGTAAGGGACTAGAGGGTAATGAGCAGTTCTTC. It yields the protein CASSKGLEGNEQFF.

In its sample, this clonotype was seen a few times. The chain combines TRBV5-1 with TRBJ2-7; TRBD1 aligns across 7 bases. Germline CDR1 is SGHRS and CDR2 is YFSETQ. V shed 4 bases, J shed 3 bases, and the junction held 7 bases outside the gene matches. The CDR3 is 14 residues long. The CDR3 is CASSRGDRDYEQYV. The DNA of the CDR3 is TGCGCCAGCAGCCGAGGCGACAGGGACTACGAGCAGTACGTC.

This clonotype appeared a few times. V usage is TRBV7-8 and J usage is TRBJ2-3; D remains unclear. The CDR3 is 14 amino acids. Trimming removed 7 bases at V and 5 bases at J, with 16 bases between. Per germline, CDR1 SGHVS and CDR2 FQNEAQ. This CDR3 is CASTTSPGGDTQYF. Here the CDR3 DNA reads TGTGCCAGCACTACGAGCCCTGGCGGAGATACGCAGTATTTT.

The CDR3 DNA sequence: TGTGCCAGCTCTTCTGGACCTGGGCCCGGGGAGCTGTTTTTT. The encoded protein is CASSSGPGPGELFF. V usage is TRBV18 and J usage is TRBJ2-2; D not certain. CDR3 length: 14 residues. Germline loops: CDR1 KGHSH, CDR2 LQKENI. The ends were cut back, 6 bases at V and 6 bases at J, with 14 bases in the middle.

This clonotype was seen at least ten times. The chain has TRBV29-1 and TRBJ2-3; 9 bases fit TRBD1. V trimming: 6 bases; J trimming: 3 bases; junction bases outside the gene matches: 13. The CDR3 consists of 16 residues. The germline V gene has CDR1 SQVTM and CDR2 ANQGSEA. CDR3 loop: CSVGDRVSSLTDTQYF. The DNA for the CDR3 is TGCAGCGTCGGGGACAGGGTTTCGTCCCTTACAGATACGCAGTATTTT.

This clonotype was counted a few times. J is TRBJ2-3 and V is TRBV24-1; D unresolved. The CDR3 loop spans 11 amino acids. The V end lost 9 bases, the J end lost 10 bases, and 13 bases lay between the germline ends. From germline, CDR1 is KGHDR and CDR2 SFDVKD. This chain's CDR3 is CATGDPRSQYF. For the CDR3, the DNA is TGTGCCACCGGGGATCCTAGGTCGCAGTATTTT.

The chain couples TRBV29-1 to TRBJ1-2; 8 bases align to TRBD1. CDR3 size: 11 residues. V lost 4 bases and J lost 9; bases outside the gene matches: 4. The germline V gene encodes CDR1 SQVTM and CDR2 ANQGSEA. In DNA, the CDR3 is TGCAGCGTTGGCCGGGACAGGCGCTACACCTTC. Translated, it gives CSVGRDRRYTF.

This clonotype occurred many times. V is TRBV5-1 and J is TRBJ2-1; 12 nucleotides line up with TRBD2. From germline, CDR1 is SGHRS and CDR2 YFSETQ. The CDR3 loop spans 16 amino acids. Trimming cost V 4 bases and J 6 bases; bases outside gene matches: 8. The CDR3 is CASSMTLAGGRNEQFF. The CDR3 region has the DNA TGCGCCAGCAGCATGACACTAGCGGGGGGACGCAATGAGCAGTTCTTC.

The J gene is TRBJ2-1, the V gene TRBV5-1; D tentatively fits TRBD1 or TRBD2 (5 bases each). The CDR3 runs 14 residues. The ends were cut back, 0 bases at V and 5 bases at J, with 9 bases in the middle. Germline CDR1 is SGHRS and CDR2 is YFSETQ. In DNA form, the CDR3 reads TGCGCCAGCAGCTTGGCCCGGGGCAACAATGAGCAGTTCTTC. This codes for CASSLARGNNEQFF.

This rearrangement joins TRBV11-2 to TRBJ2-5; D is tentatively TRBD1 or TRBD2 (5 bases each). Germline assignment: CDR1 SGHAT and CDR2 FQNNGV. The V end lost 6 bases, the J end lost 7 bases, and 9 bases lay between the germline ends. CDR3 length equals 11 residues. CDR3 in amino acids: CASSTGGTQYF. CDR3 coding DNA: TGTGCCAGCAGTACTGGGGGGACCCAGTACTTC.

This clonotype was picked up a small number of times. This chain uses TRBV6-5 with TRBJ2-5; TRBD1 agrees at 9 bases. CDR1 is MNHEY and CDR2 is SVGAGI in the germline V gene. V lost 2 bases to trimming and J lost 5 bases; unmatched junction nucleotides: 3. CDR3 length: 14 residues. The CDR3 DNA reads as TGTGCCAGCAGTTACACCGGGACAGGGGAGACCCAGTACTTC. Translation: CASSYTGTGETQYF.

The CDR3 DNA sequence: TGCAGTGCTAGTCCGCTGAATGAAAAACTGTTTTTT. This encodes CSASPLNEKLFF. The chain uses TRBV20-1 and TRBJ1-4; no firm D call. From germline, CDR1 is DFQATT and CDR2 SNEGSKA (reference sequence). V was cut by 3 bases and J by 5 bases, with 7 bases left in between. CDR3 size: 12 residues.

This clonotype was seen more than once but under ten times. A junction end diverges from the germline sequence, so it may reflect a read error. The V gene is TRBV6-2 or TRBV6-3, the J gene TRBJ1-4; 7 bases agree with TRBD1. The CDR3 is 14 amino acids. CDR1 and CDR2 (germline): MNHEY, SVGEGT. CDR3 amino acids: CASRYSGTAEKLFF. The CDR3, as DNA: TGTGCCAGCAGATACTCCGGGACAGCTGAAAAACTGTTTTTT.

The CDR3 is CASSPRGSDEQYV. CDR3 DNA sequence: TGTGCCAGCTCACCCCGGGGGTCGGACGAGCAGTACGTC. The rearrangement uses TRBV18 and TRBJ2-7; tentative D call: TRBD2 (6 bases). V was cut by 3 bases and J by 5 bases, with 11 bases left in between. From germline, CDR1 is KGHSH and CDR2 LQKENI. This CDR3 has 13 amino acids.

This clonotype was recorded at least ten times. The chain carries TRBV3-2 and TRBJ2-5; the table's D gene call, TRBD2, was not cross checked with the DNA. TRBV3-2 is described as a pseudogene. The CDR3 length is 13 residues. CDR3 residues: CASSRVVAETQYF. Here the CDR3 DNA reads TGTGCCAGCAGCCGCGTAGTCGCGGAGACCCAGTACTTC.

This clonotype was detected many times. The rearrangement uses TRBV20-1 and TRBJ2-7, with 9 bases lining up with TRBD2. CDR1 DFQATT and CDR2 SNEGSKA come from the germline V gene (reference sequence). The CDR3 loop spans 14 amino acids. Trimming cost V 6 bases and J 0 bases; bases outside gene matches: 6. The CDR3 loop is CSAVSGGLSYEQYF. The CDR3 coding sequence is TGCAGTGCGGTTAGCGGGGGCCTCTCCTACGAGCAGTACTTC.

V usage is TRBV20-1 and J usage is TRBJ1-5, with D perhaps matching TRBD1 (6 bases). Trimming took off 5 bases at V and 0 bases at J, with 11 bases between the two ends. The CDR3 contains 14 residues. CDR1 and CDR2 from the germline V gene are DFQATT and SNEGSKA (reference sequence). This chain's CDR3 is CSAPGALSNQPQHF. The CDR3 nucleotides are TGCAGTGCTCCAGGGGCCCTTAGCAATCAGCCCCAGCATTTT.

This chain connects TRBV12-3 or TRBV12-4 to TRBJ2-7, with no clear D. V lost 5 bases, J lost 2 bases, and 13 bases lay in between. This CDR3 comprises 14 residues. CDR3 protein: CASSPSQVPYEQYV. CDR3 nucleotides: TGTGCCAGCAGTCCCAGCCAGGTCCCCTACGAGCAGTACGTC.

The sample holds one count of this clonotype. The V call is TRBV7-8, the J call TRBJ2-1; 13 bases fit TRBD2. The CDR3 has 17 amino acids. Germline assignment: CDR1 SGHVS and CDR2 FQNEAQ. With 1 base clipped from V and 8 bases from J, the junction kept 8 bases outside the gene matches. The CDR3 DNA is TGTGCCAGCAGCTTAGATCCGGACGGACTAGCGGGAGATGAGCAGTTCTTC. Its protein product is CASSLDPDGLAGDEQFF.

This clonotype was counted between two and nine times. The gene calls are TRBV6-5 and TRBJ1-6; perhaps TRBD1 as D (5 bases). Per the germline V gene, CDR1 is MNHEY and CDR2 is SVGAGI. V dropped 6 bases and J dropped 0 bases, with 12 bases sitting between them. CDR3 length: 16 amino acids. In nucleotides, the CDR3 is TGTGCCAGCAGCCCGTCAGGGAGCTCCTATAATTCACCCCTCCACTTT. Translating gives CASSPSGSSYNSPLHF.

In its sample, this clonotype was seen a few times. This chain uses TRBV5-1 with TRBJ2-7; 12 bases are a match to TRBD2. The CDR3 totals 17 residues. Germline loops: CDR1 SGHRS, CDR2 YFSETQ. V lost 1 base and J lost 0; bases outside the gene matches: 5. The CDR3 region has the DNA TGCGCCAGCAGCTTGTCTAGCGGGGGGGAAAGCTCCTACGAGCAGTACTTC. Translated: CASSLSSGGESSYEQYF.

This clonotype was counted a few times. The chain combines TRBV12-3 or TRBV12-4 with TRBJ1-6, with D uncertain. Trimming cost V 3 bases and J 10 bases, with 4 bases left between them. The length of the CDR3 is 11 residues. The chain's CDR3 is CASSLESPLHF. For the CDR3, the DNA is TGTGCCAGCAGTTTGGAATCACCCCTCCACTTT.

The CDR3 spells CATSESVQETQYF. DNA of the CDR3: TGTGCCACCAGTGAGTCGGTCCAAGAGACCCAGTACTTC. The genes are TRBV24-1 and TRBJ2-5, with D hard to call. V was clipped by 4 bases and J by 1 base, with 6 bases between them. The CDR3 covers 13 residues. Germline-derived CDR1 and CDR2 are KGHDR and SFDVKD.

This clonotype has a count of ten or more. The chain employs TRBV7-3 and TRBJ2-3, with D hard to call. V was pared by 2 bases and J by 0 bases, with 6 bases between. The length of the CDR3 is 14 residues. CDR1 is SGHTA, CDR2 FQGTGA, per germline. The DNA for the CDR3 is TGTGCCAGCAGCTTACAGCACAGCACAGATACGCAGTATTTT. Its protein is CASSLQHSTDTQYF.

This clonotype was counted a few times. The chain carries TRBV5-1 and TRBJ2-1; the D gene is possibly TRBD2 (5 bases). Germline loops: CDR1 SGHRS, CDR2 YFSETQ. CDR3 length: 16 amino acids. V lost 0 bases and J 7 bases, leaving 17 bases between the germline ends. CDR3 sequence reads: CASSLGVLVRRNEQFF. DNA of the CDR3: TGCGCCAGCAGCTTGGGGGTACTAGTCAGGCGGAATGAGCAGTTCTTC.

The V call is TRBV10-3, the J call TRBJ2-3, with D unresolved. The CDR3 length is 14 residues. Germline CDR1 ENHRY, CDR2 SYGVKD. V was shortened by 8 bases and J by 2 bases, with 14 bases between the two germline ends. The CDR3 sequence: CAIGPSGVTDTQYF. The CDR3 DNA follows: TGTGCCATCGGCCCAAGTGGAGTCACAGATACGCAGTATTTT.

In its sample, this clonotype was seen a few times. J is TRBJ2-5 and V is TRBV3-1, with D possibly TRBD1 on 6 matching bases. The CDR3 length is 14 residues. Per the germline V gene, CDR1 is LGHDT and CDR2 is YNNKEL (reference sequence). Trimming removed 8 bases from V and 3 bases from J, with 16 bases in between. CDR3 in amino acids: CASFSSTGKETQYF. The CDR3 nucleotides read TGTGCCAGCTTCTCCTCGACAGGAAAAGAGACCCAGTACTTC.

This chain uses TRBV5-1 with TRBJ2-5; perhaps D is TRBD1 or TRBD2 (5 bases each). This CDR3 is 14 amino acids long. V gave up 4 bases and J gave up 4 bases, with 14 bases separating them. The germline gives CDR1 SGHRS, CDR2 YFSETQ. CDR3: CASSKRGAGETQYF. The CDR3 nucleotides are TGCGCCAGCAGCAAGCGAGGGGCGGGAGAGACCCAGTACTTC.

The V call is TRBV5-1, the J call TRBJ2-2; D not certain. The CDR3 totals 14 residues. V dropped 2 bases and J dropped 0 bases, with 5 bases sitting between them. Germline V gene lookup returns CDR1 SGHRS and CDR2 YFSETQ. The DNA for the CDR3 is TGCGCCAGCAGCTTAGACGCGAACACCGGGGAGCTGTTTTTT. Residues: CASSLDANTGELFF.